This TCR beta chain was found in a study of blood T cell repertoires in COVID-19. At the level of the study: The United States, Italy and Spain supplied acute and convalescent COVID-19 samples. PBMCs, B-cell-depleted T cells, or T cells were the source of the cDNA or gDNA that made up the material.

The CDR3 is 15 residues long. After removal of 0 bases from V and 1 base from J, the junction contained 0 bases not matched to a gene. CDR1 is MGHRA and CDR2 is YSYEKL in the germline V gene. As originally analysed: It was from reference gene primer amplification that nucleated cell counts were estimated. Method: immunoSEQ multiplex PCR; TCRdb's copy keeps in-frame clones and lacks some. V and J calls and clone size follow that table, whereas D and trimming were derived from the DNA. The sample shows roughly 350,000 clones, over 75% of them seen only once. In Seattle, patients joined the study during active infection and were tracked longitudinally. This clone was detected only a few times.

The origin of this receptor is a woman aged 25-40 years with COVID-19, enrolled during active disease. The chain is built from TRBV4-1 and TRBJ2-1; 7 bases are a match to TRBD2. Material: peripheral blood. This chain's CDR3 is CASSQEGGSYNEQFF. For the CDR3, the DNA is TGCGCCAGCAGCCAAGAGGGGGGGTCCTACAATGAGCAGTTCTTC.